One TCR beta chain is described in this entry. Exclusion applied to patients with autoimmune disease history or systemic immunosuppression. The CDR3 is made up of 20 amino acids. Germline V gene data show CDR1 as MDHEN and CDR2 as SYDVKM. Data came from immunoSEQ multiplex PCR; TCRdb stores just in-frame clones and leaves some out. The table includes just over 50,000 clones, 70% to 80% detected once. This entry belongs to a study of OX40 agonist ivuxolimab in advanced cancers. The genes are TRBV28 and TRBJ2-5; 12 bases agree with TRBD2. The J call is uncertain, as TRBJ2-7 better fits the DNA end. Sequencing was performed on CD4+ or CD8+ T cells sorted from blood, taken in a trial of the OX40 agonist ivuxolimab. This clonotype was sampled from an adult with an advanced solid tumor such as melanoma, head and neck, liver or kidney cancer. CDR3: CASSLVSDLAGGPRSYEQYF. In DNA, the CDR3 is TGTGCCAGCAGTTTAGTGTCTGATCTAGCGGGAGGGCCTCGCTCCTACGAGCAGTACTTC.